The entry below gives a single TCR beta chain sequence along with its context. The data were produced by immunoSEQ multiplex PCR, yet TCRdb's version contains in-frame clones alone and is incomplete. The table shows about 150,000 clones, with 93% occurring only once. The germline gives CDR1 MNHNY, CDR2 SVGAGI (reference sequence). This CDR3 has 15 amino acids. The V end lost 0 bases, the J end lost 2 bases, and 9 bases lay between the germline ends. The data originate from a study of T cell responses to AZD1222 COVID-19 vaccine. This chain joins TRBV6-6 and TRBJ2-3; a possible D gene is TRBD2 (6 bases). The material was peripheral blood, obtained on day 0 of AZD1222 vaccination. This sequence originates from an adult in good health. The CDR3, as DNA: TGTGCCAGCAGTTACTCGGGGGGACCCACAGATACGCAGTATTTT. Translating it yields CASSYSGGPTDTQYF.